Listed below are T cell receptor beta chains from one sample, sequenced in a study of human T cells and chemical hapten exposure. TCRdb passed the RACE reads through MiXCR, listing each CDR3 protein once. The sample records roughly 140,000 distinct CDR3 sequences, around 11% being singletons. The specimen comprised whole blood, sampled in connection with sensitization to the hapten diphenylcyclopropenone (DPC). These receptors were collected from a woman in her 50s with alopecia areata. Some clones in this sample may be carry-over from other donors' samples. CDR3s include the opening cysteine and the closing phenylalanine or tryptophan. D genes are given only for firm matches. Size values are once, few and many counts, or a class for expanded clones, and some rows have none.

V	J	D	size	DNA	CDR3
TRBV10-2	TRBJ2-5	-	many	TGCGCCAGCAGGCGAGACAGCTCCCAAGAGACCCAGTACTTC	CASRRDSSQETQYF
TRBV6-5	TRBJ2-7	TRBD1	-	TGTGCCAGCACCCGGGACAGCCCTAGGGAGCAGTACTTC	CASTRDSPREQYF
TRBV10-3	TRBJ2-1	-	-	TGTGCCACCAGTGAACTGGATGAGCAGTTCTTC	CATSELDEQFF
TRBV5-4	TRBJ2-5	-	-	TGTGCCAGCAGCTTTCGGACGGCCCAAGAGACCCAGTACTTC	CASSFRTAQETQYF
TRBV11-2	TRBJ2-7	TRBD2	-	TGTGCCAGCAGCTTGGGACTAGCGGGCCGTAAGCAGTACTTC	CASSLGLAGRKQYF
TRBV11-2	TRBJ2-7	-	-	TGTGCCAGCAGCCTGCTGGGTTCGCATGCCTACGAGCAGTACTTC	CASSLLGSHAYEQYF
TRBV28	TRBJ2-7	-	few	TGTGCCAGCCTCGGAGGGACCGCTCACGAGCAGTACTTC	CASLGGTAHEQYF
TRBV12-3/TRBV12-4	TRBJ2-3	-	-	TGTGCCAGCAGCCCGCAAAATACGCAGTATTTT	CASSPQNTQYF
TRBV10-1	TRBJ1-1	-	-	TGCGCCAGCATCCGATGGAACACTGAAGCTTTCTTT	CASIRWNTEAFF
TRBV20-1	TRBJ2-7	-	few	TGCAGTGCTAGTTCCCCTGAGACAAGTACATGGGAGCAGTACTTC	CSASSPETSTWEQYF
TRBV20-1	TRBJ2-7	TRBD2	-	TGCAGTGCTGGGGGTTGGACTAGCGGGAGGCCCTACGAGCAGTACTTC	CSAGGWTSGRPYEQYF
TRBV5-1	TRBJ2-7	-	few	TGCGCCAGCAGCCGGGACGGGTCTACGTCGGAGCAGTACTTC	CASSRDGSTSEQYF
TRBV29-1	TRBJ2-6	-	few	TGCAGCGTTGAAGCAGGGGTAGGGGCCAACGTCCTGACTTTC	CSVEAGVGANVLTF
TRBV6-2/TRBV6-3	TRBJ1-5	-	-	TGTGCCAGCAGAGACCCAGGGTTAAATCAGCCCCAGCATTTT	CASRDPGLNQPQHF
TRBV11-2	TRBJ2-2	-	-	TGTGCCAGCAGCTTAGTAACTGGAGCCACCGGGGAGCTGTTTTTT	CASSLVTGATGELFF
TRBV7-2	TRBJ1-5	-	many	TGTGCCAGCAGCTTGGGACAAGCTAATCAGCCCCAGCATTTT	CASSLGQANQPQHF
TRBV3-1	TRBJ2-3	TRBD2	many	TGTGCCAGCAGCCAATCCGGGACTAGCGGGTCCCGGGGAGATACGCAGTATTTT	CASSQSGTSGSRGDTQYF
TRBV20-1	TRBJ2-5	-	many	TGCAGTGCTGGTCTGGGTAGCCAAGAGACCCAGTACTTC	CSAGLGSQETQYF
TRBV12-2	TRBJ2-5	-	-	TGTGCAAGTCGGAATAACAGGGGGCTAGACCAAGAGACCCAGTACTTC	CASRNNRGLDQETQYF
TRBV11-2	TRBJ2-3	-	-	TGTGCCAGCAGCTTAGTTGTGGCGTCTTCCACAGATACGCAGTATTTT	CASSLVVASSTDTQYF
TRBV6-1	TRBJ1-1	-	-	TGTGCCAGCAGTCCCTCCACTGAAGCTTTCTTT	CASSPSTEAFF
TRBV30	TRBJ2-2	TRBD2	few	TGTGCCTGGATCCTAGCGGGAGGACGAACCGGGGAGCTGTTTTTT	CAWILAGGRTGELFF
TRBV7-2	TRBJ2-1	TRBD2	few	TGTGCCAGCAGACTAGGACTAGCGATCCGTGAGCAGTTCTTC	CASRLGLAIREQFF
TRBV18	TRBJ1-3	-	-	TGTGCCAGCTCACCACCGGCAGGGGTCGTCTCTGGAAACACCATATATTTT	CASSPPAGVVSGNTIYF
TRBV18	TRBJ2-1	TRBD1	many	TGTGCCAGCTCACCACCGGGTTCGGACAGGGGGCTCTGGTACAATGAGCAGTTCTTC	CASSPPGSDRGLWYNEQFF
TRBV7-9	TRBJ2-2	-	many	TGTGCCAGCAGCTTAGAAGCCACCGGGGAGCTGTTTTTT	CASSLEATGELFF
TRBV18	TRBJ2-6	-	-	TGTGCCAGCTCTCCCAGTTCTGGGGCCAACGTCCTGACTTTC	CASSPSSGANVLTF
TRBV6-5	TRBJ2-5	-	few	TGTGCCAGCAGACGGCCTCCCAAGGAGACCCAGTACTTC	CASRRPPKETQYF
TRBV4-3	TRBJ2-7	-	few	TGCGCCAGCAGCCAAGTCGGGAGTATCTACGAGCAGTACTTC	CASSQVGSIYEQYF
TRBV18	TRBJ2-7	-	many	TGTGCCAGCTCACCAGGGACTGGATCCTACGAGCAGTACTTC	CASSPGTGSYEQYF
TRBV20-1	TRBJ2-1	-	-	TGCAGTGCTAGAGTTCAGAGGGGCTTGGGAAATGAGCAGTTCTTC	CSARVQRGLGNEQFF
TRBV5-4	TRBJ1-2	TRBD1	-	TGTGCCAGCAGCTTAGACAGGGGGCTTTATGGCTACACCTTC	CASSLDRGLYGYTF
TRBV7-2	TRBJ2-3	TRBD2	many	TGTGCCAGCAGCTTAGCGGGGCAGCGGGGGGACACAGATACGCAGTATTTT	CASSLAGQRGDTDTQYF
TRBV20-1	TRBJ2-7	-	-	TGCAGTGCTGGGGGACAACCCCTGGGTTACGAGCAGTACTTC	CSAGGQPLGYEQYF
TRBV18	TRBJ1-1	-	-	TGTGCCAGCTCACCACTGGGGGGGAGCACTGAAGCTTTCTTT	CASSPLGGSTEAFF
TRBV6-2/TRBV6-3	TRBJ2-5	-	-	TGTGCCAGCAGTTACCAGAGGGAGACCCAGTACTTC	CASSYQRETQYF
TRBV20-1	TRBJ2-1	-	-	TGCAGTGCCCTCCCGGACTTCTCCTACAATGAGCAGTTCTTC	CSALPDFSYNEQFF
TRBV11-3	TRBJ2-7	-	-	TGTGCCAGCAGCTTTACGATACAATACGAGCAGTACTTC	CASSFTIQYEQYF
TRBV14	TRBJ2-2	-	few	TGTGCCAGCAGAGGTCCCGCCTTGAACACCGGGGAGCTGTTTTTT	CASRGPALNTGELFF
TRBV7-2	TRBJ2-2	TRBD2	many	TGTGCCAGCAGCTTAGGCGGGAGGGGTCGTCAAACCGGGGAGCTGTTTTTT	CASSLGGRGRQTGELFF
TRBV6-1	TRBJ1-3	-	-	TGTGCCAGCAGTGAAAAGGAGAGAGGAATTACTTTTGTCTCTGGAAACACCATATATTTT	CASSEKERGITFVSGNTIYF
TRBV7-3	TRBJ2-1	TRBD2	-	TGTGCCAGCAGCTTAAGGGGACTAGCGGACAATGAGCAGTTCTTC	CASSLRGLADNEQFF
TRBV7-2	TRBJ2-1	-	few	TGTGCCAGCAGCTTCAGGGGGGGCTACAATGAGCAGTTCTTC	CASSFRGGYNEQFF
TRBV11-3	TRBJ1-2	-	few	TGTGCCAGCAGCTTATCGACCAACTATGGCTACACCTTC	CASSLSTNYGYTF
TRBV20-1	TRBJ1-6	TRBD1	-	TGCAGTGCTTCCGGGACAGTGGGTGATCTCCTCCACTTT	CSASGTVGDLLHF
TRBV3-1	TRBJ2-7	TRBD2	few	TGTGCCAGCAGCCCCCAGCGGGAGCCCTACGAGCAGTACTTC	CASSPQREPYEQYF
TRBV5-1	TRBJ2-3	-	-	TGCGCCAGCAGCTTGGGCTTAGGAGTGACTACAGATACGCAGTATTTT	CASSLGLGVTTDTQYF
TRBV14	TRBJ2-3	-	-	TGTGCCAGCAGCCTCAGGGAAGCACCCTATAGCACAGATACGCAGTATTTT	CASSLREAPYSTDTQYF
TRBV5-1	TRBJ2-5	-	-	TGCGCCAGCAGTTCCAGGGGGGAGCCCCGGGAGACCCAGTACTTC	CASSSRGEPRETQYF
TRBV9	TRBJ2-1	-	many	TGTGCCAGCAGTCCTACAAGGAGGGGCTACAATGAGCAGTTCTTC	CASSPTRRGYNEQFF
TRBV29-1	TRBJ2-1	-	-	TGCAGCGTCTTACGACTGGGACTGATCAATGAGCAGTTCTTC	CSVLRLGLINEQFF
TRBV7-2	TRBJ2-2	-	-	TGTGCCAGCAGCCTCAGCAGCTTGAACACCGGGGAGCTGTTTTTT	CASSLSSLNTGELFF
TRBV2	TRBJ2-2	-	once	TGTGCCAGCAGCGATAACGGGGTATCGAACACCGGGGAGCTGTTTTTT	CASSDNGVSNTGELFF
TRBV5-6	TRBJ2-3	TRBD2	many	TGTGCCAGCAGCTTCCGACTAGCGGGAGCCCCAGATACGCAGTATTTT	CASSFRLAGAPDTQYF